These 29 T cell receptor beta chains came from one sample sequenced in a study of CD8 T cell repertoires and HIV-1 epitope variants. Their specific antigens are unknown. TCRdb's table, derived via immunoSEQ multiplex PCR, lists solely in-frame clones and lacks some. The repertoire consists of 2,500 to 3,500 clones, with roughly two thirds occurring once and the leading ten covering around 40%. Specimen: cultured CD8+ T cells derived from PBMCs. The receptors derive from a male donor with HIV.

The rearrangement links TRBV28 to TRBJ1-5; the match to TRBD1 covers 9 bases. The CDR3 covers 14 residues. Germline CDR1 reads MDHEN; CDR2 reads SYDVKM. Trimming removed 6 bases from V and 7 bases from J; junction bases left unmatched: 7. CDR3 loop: CASSSTGGEQPQHF. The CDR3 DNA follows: TGTGCCAGCAGCTCGACAGGGGGGGAACAGCCCCAGCATTTT.

The CDR3 DNA reads as TGTGCCAGCAGCTTGGGGGAGACCCCCTACGAGCAGTACTTC. Residues: CASSLGETPYEQYF. The chain combines TRBV5-4 with TRBJ2-7; D is possibly TRBD2 (5 bases). Germline lookup yields CDR1 SGHNT and CDR2 YYREEE (reference sequence). Trimming pared 0 bases from V and 2 bases from J, leaving 9 bases between. CDR3 length: 14 amino acids.

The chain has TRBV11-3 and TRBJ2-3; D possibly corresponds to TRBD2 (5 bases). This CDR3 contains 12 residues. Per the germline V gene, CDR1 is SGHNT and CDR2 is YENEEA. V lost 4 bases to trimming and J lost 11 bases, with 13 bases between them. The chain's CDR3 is CASSSPLEGQYF. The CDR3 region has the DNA TGTGCCAGCAGCTCCCCTCTTGAGGGGCAGTATTTT.

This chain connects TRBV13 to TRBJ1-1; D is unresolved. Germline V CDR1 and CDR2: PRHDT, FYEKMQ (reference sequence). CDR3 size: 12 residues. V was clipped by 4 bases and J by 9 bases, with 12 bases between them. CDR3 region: CASSWQTDQAFF. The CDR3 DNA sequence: TGTGCCAGCAGCTGGCAGACGGACCAAGCTTTCTTT.

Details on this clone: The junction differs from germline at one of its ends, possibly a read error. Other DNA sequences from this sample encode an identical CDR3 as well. In DNA form, the CDR3 reads TGCGCCAGCAGTTACCGACAGGGCGAATACAATGAGCAGTTCTTC. Translating it yields CASSYRQGEYNEQFF. V is TRBV6-6 and J is TRBJ2-1, with TRBD1 matching over 7 bases. From germline, CDR1 is MNHNY and CDR2 SVGAGI (reference sequence). There are 15 residues in the CDR3.

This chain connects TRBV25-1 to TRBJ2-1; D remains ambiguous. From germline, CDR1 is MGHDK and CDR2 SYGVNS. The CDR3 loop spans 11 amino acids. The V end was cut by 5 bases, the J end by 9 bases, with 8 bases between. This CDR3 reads CASSRLGEQFF. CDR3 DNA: TGTGCCAGCAGTCGGCTCGGTGAGCAGTTCTTC.

The CDR3: CASTSGGPHEQYF. The DNA of the CDR3 is TGTGCCAGCACCTCGGGAGGGCCCCACGAGCAGTACTTC. The J gene is TRBJ2-7, the V gene TRBV7-9; 8 bases fit TRBD2. The germline gives CDR1 SEHNR, CDR2 FQNEAQ (reference sequence). The CDR3 sequence is 13 residues long. Germline trimming cut 7 bases from V and 5 bases from J; bases unmatched to any gene: 7.

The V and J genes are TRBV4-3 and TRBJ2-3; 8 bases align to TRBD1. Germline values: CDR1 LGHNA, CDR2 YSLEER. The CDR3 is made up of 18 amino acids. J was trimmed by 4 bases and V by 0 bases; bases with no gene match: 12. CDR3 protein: CASSQEIPGTGNPDTQYF. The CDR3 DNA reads TGCGCCAGCAGCCAAGAGATACCCGGGACAGGAAACCCAGATACGCAGTATTTT.

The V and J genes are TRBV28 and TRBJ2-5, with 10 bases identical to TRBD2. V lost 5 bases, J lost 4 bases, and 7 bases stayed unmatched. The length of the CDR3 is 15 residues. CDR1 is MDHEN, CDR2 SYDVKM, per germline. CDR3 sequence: CASSLSGGVRETQYF. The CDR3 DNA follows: TGTGCCAGCAGTCTAAGCGGGGGGGTTAGAGAGACCCAGTACTTC. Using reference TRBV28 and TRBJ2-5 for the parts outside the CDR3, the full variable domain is DVKVTQSSRYLVKRTGEKVFLECVQDMDHENMFWYRQDPGLGLRLIYFSYDVKMKEKGDIPEGYSVSREKKERFSLILESASTNQTSMYLCASSLSGGVRETQYFGPGTRLLVL.

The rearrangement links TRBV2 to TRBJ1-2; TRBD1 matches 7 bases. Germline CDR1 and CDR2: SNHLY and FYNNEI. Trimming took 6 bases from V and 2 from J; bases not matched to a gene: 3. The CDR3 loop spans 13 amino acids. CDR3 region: CASRGGQNYGYTF. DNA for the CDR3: TGTGCCAGCAGGGGGGGACAGAACTATGGCTACACCTTC.

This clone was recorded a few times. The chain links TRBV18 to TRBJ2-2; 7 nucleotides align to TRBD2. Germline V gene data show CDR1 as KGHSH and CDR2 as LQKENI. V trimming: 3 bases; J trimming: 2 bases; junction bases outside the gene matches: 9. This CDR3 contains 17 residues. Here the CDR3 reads CASSPGKGGANTGELFF. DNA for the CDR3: TGTGCCAGCTCACCTGGCAAGGGAGGGGCCAACACCGGGGAGCTGTTTTTT.

The CDR3 here is CASSLQLASAYNEQFF. CDR3 bases: TGTGCCAGCAGCTTACAACTAGCGTCGGCCTACAATGAGCAGTTCTTC. The V and J genes are TRBV7-6 and TRBJ2-1; TRBD2 matches at 7 bases. Germline V gene lookup returns CDR1 SGHVS and CDR2 FNYEAQ. J gave up 2 bases and V 2 bases, and 6 bases lay outside the gene matches. The CDR3 covers 16 residues.

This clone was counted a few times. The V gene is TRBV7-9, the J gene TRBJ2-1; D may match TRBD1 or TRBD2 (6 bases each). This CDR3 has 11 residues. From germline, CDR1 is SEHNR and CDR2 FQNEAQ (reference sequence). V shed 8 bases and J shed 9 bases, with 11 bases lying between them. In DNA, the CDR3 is TGTGCCAGCTTACAGGGAGGTGAGCAGTTCTTC. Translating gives CASLQGGEQFF. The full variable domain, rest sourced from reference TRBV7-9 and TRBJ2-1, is DTGVSQNPRHKITKRGQNVTFRCDPISEHNRLYWYRQTLGQGPEFLTYFQNEAQLEKSRLLSDRFSAERPKGSFSTLEIQRTEQGDSAMYLCASLQGGEQFFGPGTRLTVL.

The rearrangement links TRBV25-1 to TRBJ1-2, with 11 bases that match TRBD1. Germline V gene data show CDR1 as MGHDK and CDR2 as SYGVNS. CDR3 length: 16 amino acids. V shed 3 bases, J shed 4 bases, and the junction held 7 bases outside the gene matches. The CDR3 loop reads CASSDPGQGAAYGYTF. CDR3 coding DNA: TGTGCCAGCAGTGACCCCGGACAGGGGGCGGCCTATGGCTACACCTTC.

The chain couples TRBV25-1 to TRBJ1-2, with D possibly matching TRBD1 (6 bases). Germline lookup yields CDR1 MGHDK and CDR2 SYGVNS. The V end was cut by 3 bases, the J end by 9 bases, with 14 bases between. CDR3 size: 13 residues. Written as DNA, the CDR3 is TGTGCCAGCAGTGAGGGGGCCGACAGTCGCTACACCTTC. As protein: CASSEGADSRYTF.

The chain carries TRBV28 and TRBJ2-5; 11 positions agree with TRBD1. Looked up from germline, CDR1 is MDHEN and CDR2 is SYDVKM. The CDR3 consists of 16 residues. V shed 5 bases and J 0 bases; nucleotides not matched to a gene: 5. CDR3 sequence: CASSPRTGGHQETQYF. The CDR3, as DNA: TGTGCCAGCAGTCCCCGGACAGGGGGCCACCAAGAGACCCAGTACTTC.

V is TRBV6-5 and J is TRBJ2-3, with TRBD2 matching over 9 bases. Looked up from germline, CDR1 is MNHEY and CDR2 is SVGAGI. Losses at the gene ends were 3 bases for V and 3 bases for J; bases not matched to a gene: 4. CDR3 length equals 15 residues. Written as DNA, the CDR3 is TGTGCCAGCAGTTATAGCGGGAGTATTACAGATACGCAGTATTTT. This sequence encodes CASSYSGSITDTQYF.

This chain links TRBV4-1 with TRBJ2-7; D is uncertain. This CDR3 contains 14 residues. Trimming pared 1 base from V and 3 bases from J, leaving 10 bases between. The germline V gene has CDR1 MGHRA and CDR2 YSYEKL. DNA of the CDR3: TGCGCCAGCAGCCAAGTCGTTTGGGGCTACGAGCAGTACTTC. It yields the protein CASSQVVWGYEQYF.

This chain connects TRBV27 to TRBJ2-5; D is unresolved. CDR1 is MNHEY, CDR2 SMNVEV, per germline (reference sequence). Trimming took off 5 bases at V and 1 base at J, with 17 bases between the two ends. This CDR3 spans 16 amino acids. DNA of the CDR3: TGTGCCAGCAGTAAAACCCAGCGACACCTCCAAGAGACCCAGTACTTC. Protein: CASSKTQRHLQETQYF.

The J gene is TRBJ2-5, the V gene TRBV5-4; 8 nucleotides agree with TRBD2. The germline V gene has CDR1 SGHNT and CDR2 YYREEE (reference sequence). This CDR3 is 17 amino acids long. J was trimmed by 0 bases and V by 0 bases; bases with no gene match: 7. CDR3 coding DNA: TGTGCCAGCAGCTTGGGAGCGGGGGCCTTCCACCAAGAGACCCAGTACTTC. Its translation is CASSLGAGAFHQETQYF.

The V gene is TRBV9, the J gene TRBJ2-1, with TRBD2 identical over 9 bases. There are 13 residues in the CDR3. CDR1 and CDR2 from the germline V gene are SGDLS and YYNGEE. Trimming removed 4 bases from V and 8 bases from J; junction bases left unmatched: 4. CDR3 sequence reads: CASSKIAGDEQFF. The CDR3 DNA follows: TGTGCCAGCAGCAAAATAGCGGGAGATGAGCAGTTCTTC.

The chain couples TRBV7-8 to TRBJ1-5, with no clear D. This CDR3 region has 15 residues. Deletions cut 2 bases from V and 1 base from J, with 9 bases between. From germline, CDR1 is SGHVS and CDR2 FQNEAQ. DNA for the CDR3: TGTGCCAGCAGCTTACGCCGGGTCAGCAATCAGCCCCAGCATTTT. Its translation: CASSLRRVSNQPQHF.

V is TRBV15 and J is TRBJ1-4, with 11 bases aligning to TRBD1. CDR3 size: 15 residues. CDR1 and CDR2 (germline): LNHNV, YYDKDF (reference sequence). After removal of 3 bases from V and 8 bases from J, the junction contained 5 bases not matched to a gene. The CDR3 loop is CATSSLRTGGEKLFF. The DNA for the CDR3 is TGTGCCACCAGCAGCCTACGGACAGGGGGCGAAAAACTGTTTTTT.

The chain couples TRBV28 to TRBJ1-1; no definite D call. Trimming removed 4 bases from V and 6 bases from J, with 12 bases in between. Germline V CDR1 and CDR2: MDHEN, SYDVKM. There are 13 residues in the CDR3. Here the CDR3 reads CASSSGSSPEAFF. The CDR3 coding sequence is TGTGCCAGCAGTTCGGGCTCAAGCCCTGAAGCTTTCTTT.

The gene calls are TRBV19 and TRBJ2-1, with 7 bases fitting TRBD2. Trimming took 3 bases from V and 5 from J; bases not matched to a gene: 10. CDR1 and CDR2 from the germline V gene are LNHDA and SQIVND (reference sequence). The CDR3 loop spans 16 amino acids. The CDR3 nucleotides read TGTGCCAGTAGTATGGCGGGGGTTTGGATGGACAATGAGCAGTTCTTC. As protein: CASSMAGVWMDNEQFF.

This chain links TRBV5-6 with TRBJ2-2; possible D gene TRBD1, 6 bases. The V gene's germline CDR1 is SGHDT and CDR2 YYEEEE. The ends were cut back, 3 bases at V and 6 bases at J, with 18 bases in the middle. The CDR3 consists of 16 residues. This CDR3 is CASSSGQGIFPGELFF. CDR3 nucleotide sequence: TGTGCCAGCAGCTCTGGGCAGGGGATCTTTCCCGGGGAGCTGTTTTTT.

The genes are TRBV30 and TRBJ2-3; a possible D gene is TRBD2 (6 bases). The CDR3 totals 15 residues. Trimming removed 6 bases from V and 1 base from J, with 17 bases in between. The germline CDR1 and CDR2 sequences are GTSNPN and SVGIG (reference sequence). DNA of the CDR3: TGTGCCTGCTCCTCAGGGTTAGCGGGCACAGATACGCAGTATTTT. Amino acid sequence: CACSSGLAGTDTQYF.

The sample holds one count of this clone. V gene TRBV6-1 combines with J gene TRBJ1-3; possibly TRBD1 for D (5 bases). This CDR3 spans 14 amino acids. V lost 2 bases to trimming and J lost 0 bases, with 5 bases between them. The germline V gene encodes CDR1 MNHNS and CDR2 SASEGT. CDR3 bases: TGTGCCAGCAGTGAACAGGGCTCTGGAAACACCATATATTTT. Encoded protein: CASSEQGSGNTIYF.

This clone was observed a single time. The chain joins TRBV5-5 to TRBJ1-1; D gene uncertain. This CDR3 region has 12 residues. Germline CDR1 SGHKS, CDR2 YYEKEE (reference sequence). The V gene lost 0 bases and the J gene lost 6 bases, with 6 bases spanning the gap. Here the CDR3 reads CASSLGYSEAFF. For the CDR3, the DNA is TGTGCCAGCAGCTTGGGGTACTCTGAAGCTTTCTTT.